This TCR beta chain was profiled in a study of response to subunit inactivated influenza vaccine. This clonotype was seen more than once but under ten times. The antigen remains unidentified. Findings and limits, study-wide: The study's authors posited that every seasonal influenza vaccination enlists few new T cells.

Per germline, CDR1 KGHSH and CDR2 LQKENI. The CDR3 totals 15 residues. Trimming pared 3 bases from V and 2 bases from J, leaving 11 bases between. A single record per CDR3 protein comes from TCRdb applying MiXCR to the RT-PCR reads. This table has 600,000 to 850,000 distinct CDR3 sequences, about 14% appearing once. Sequencing was performed on PBMCs from blood, taken around two weeks before vaccination. The J gene is TRBJ2-1, the V gene TRBV18; no reliable D call. The receptor was derived from a man aged 45-60 years who received an inactivated influenza vaccine. In DNA form, the CDR3 reads TGTGCCAGCTCACCTAGTGGGGATGCCTACAATGAGCAGTTCTTC. This encodes CASSPSGDAYNEQFF.